The next 9 T cell receptor beta chains were all read from a single sample in a study of identical twins. MiXCR, run by TCRdb on the 5' RACE reads, gives a single entry per CDR3 protein. The table has roughly 1.6 million distinct CDR3 sequences, under 35% seen once. The sample consisted of cord blood. These receptor sequences come from a newborn girl in good health.

The chain combines TRBV7-9 with TRBJ2-2; no firm D call. Trimming removed 3 bases at V and 4 bases at J, with 15 bases between. This CDR3 contains 16 residues. CDR1 is SEHNR and CDR2 is FQNEAQ in the germline V gene (reference sequence). The CDR3 DNA follows: TGTGCCAGCAGCTTTAAAGTGGGGTTCAGCACCGGGGAGCTGTTTTTT. It translates to CASSFKVGFSTGELFF.

The chain employs TRBV25-1 and TRBJ1-4; D unresolved. This CDR3 contains 14 residues. V lost 8 bases and J 2 bases, leaving 12 bases between the germline ends. The germline V gene encodes CDR1 MGHDK and CDR2 SYGVNS. The CDR3 loop reads CASEAKATNEKLFF. The CDR3 DNA is TGTGCCAGCGAAGCTAAAGCGACTAATGAAAAACTGTTTTTT.

This clonotype was seen only a few times. The chain recombines TRBV28 with TRBJ2-3, with TRBD1 as a possible D gene (6 bases). Germline lookup yields CDR1 MDHEN and CDR2 SYDVKM. The CDR3 contains 17 residues. The V gene lost 6 bases and the J gene lost 2 bases, with 21 bases spanning the gap. The chain's CDR3 is CASRPPVDRIYTDTQYF. For the CDR3, the DNA is TGTGCCAGCAGGCCGCCGGTAGACAGGATATACACAGATACGCAGTATTTT.

This clonotype occurred a few times. This chain connects TRBV12-5 to TRBJ1-1; D call uncertain. V was cut by 1 base and J by 1 base, with 4 bases left in between. The CDR3 sequence is 13 residues long. CDR1 and CDR2 (germline): LGHNT, FRNRAP. The CDR3 nucleotides read TGTGCTAGTGGTTTGGGACAGAACACTGAAGCTTTCTTT. It encodes CASGLGQNTEAFF.

V is TRBV14 and J is TRBJ2-7, with D maybe TRBD1 (6 bases). The germline V gene has CDR1 SGHDN and CDR2 FVKESK. V shed 2 bases and J shed 1 base, with 12 bases lying between them. This CDR3 region has 15 residues. The CDR3 is CASSQIQGRSYEQYF. CDR3 coding DNA: TGTGCCAGCAGCCAAATACAGGGAAGATCCTACGAGCAGTACTTC.

The rearrangement joins TRBV20-1 to TRBJ2-1, with 10 bases identical to TRBD2. CDR3 length: 21 residues. After removal of 3 bases from V and 4 bases from J, the junction contained 24 bases not matched to a gene. CDR1 and CDR2 (germline): DFQATT, SNEGSKA (reference sequence). The CDR3 protein is CSASPAPGTSENWRDYNEQFF. CDR3 sequence (DNA): TGCAGTGCTAGTCCCGCACCCGGGACTAGCGAGAATTGGAGGGATTACAATGAGCAGTTCTTC.

With regard to this clonotype: It may be a read error: a sequence one base away is much more abundant. The V call is TRBV5-1, the J call TRBJ2-1, with 11 nucleotides matching TRBD2. Trimming removed 1 base from V and 4 bases from J; junction bases left unmatched: 10. CDR3 length: 18 amino acids. CDR1 SGHRS and CDR2 YFSETQ come from the germline V gene. In DNA form, the CDR3 reads TGCGCCAGCAGCTTGTTTGCTAGCGGGAGGCTAAATTACAATGAGCAGTTCTTC. It yields the protein CASSLFASGRLNYNEQFF.

This chain uses TRBV20-1 with TRBJ1-1, with 7 bases fitting TRBD1. Germline V CDR1 and CDR2: DFQATT, SNEGSKA (reference sequence). The CDR3 length is 12 residues. Trimming cost V 5 bases and J 4 bases; bases outside gene matches: 4. The CDR3 DNA reads as TGCAGTGCTCCCGACAGGGCCACTGAAGCTTTCTTT. Translation gives CSAPDRATEAFF.

Many counts were recorded for this clonotype. The chain employs TRBV6-1 and TRBJ2-7, with 11 bases fitting TRBD1. CDR1 and CDR2 from the germline V gene are MNHNS and SASEGT. The CDR3 runs 14 residues. V lost 6 bases, J lost 0 bases, and 1 base stayed unmatched. CDR3 region: CASRGQGGSYEQYF. The DNA of the CDR3 is TGTGCCAGCAGGGGACAGGGGGGCTCCTACGAGCAGTACTTC.